This T cell receptor (beta chain) appears in the sequencing data of a study of T cell changes during pregnancy in multiple sclerosis. This clone has at least ten counts. V lost 5 bases and J lost 4; bases outside the gene matches: 5. In germline, CDR1 is KGHSH, CDR2 LQKENI. The CDR3 runs to 16 residues. Sequenced by immunoSEQ multiplex PCR; TCRdb stores in-frame clones only, minus some. Here the sample spans 50,000 to 60,000 clones, roughly nine tenths being singletons. The receptor's source is a female donor with multiple sclerosis, enrolled in a pregnancy study. Material: CD4+ T cells from peripheral blood mononuclear cells, obtained in the third trimester of pregnancy. The chain is built from TRBV18 and TRBJ2-1; TRBD2 aligns across 13 bases. For the CDR3, the DNA is TGTGCCAGCTCAGGACTAGCGGGAGTTTTTTACAATGAGCAGTTCTTC. Its protein product is CASSGLAGVFYNEQFF.